A few counts support the clone carrying this T cell receptor (beta chain). Its antigen is not identified. PCR amplification relied on 60 Vbeta primers (plus 13 Jbeta primers). Authors' methods: Per a later analysis, the number of unique TCR beta chains was about 78 million, of which roughly 9.9 million were shared. Data came from immunoSEQ multiplex PCR; TCRdb stores just in-frame clones and leaves some out. That table furnishes V, J and clone size, whereas the DNA furnished D and trimming. The sample has approximately 150,000 clones, 60% to 85% seen once. This specimen comes from a study of cytomegalovirus exposure and HLA in healthy donors. Study outcomes and limitations: Upon later analysis, HLA-associated TCR beta chains proved more clonally expanded than other, equally common chains. TCR sequences were mostly rare, though some public TCRs occurred in many donors. There were fewer than 200 TCR beta chains listed as cytomegalovirus-associated.

V gave up 0 bases and J gave up 4 bases, with 16 bases separating them. Germline CDR1 is LGHNT and CDR2 is FRNRAP. This CDR3 contains 16 residues. V and J are TRBV12-5 and TRBJ2-7; perhaps TRBD1 as D (6 bases). Sequenced: PBMCs. The TCR sequence derives from a man younger than 40 in good health and CMV-seropositive. The CDR3 sequence is CASGLVLGQIFYEQYF. The CDR3 DNA reads as TGTGCTAGTGGTTTGGTACTGGGACAAATCTTTTACGAGCAGTACTTC.